The present T cell receptor beta chain was sequenced within a study of blood T cells in healthy people across ages. At the level of the study: Template switching caught about one barcoded beta molecule for each two T cells. General study points: Measured against age, TCR beta diversity per million T cells decreased in a roughly linear manner. There was no known CMV status for donors, so expanded clonotype changes were possibly confounded.

Through a sample-barcoded 5' primer and a J-beta primer mix, a second PCR was run for about 6 to 12 cycles. Via MiXCR, TCRdb re-called the 5' RACE reads, giving one row per CDR3 protein. The data contain 650,000 to 1,000,000 distinct CDR3 sequences, approximately 35% of them singletons. CDR3 length: 15 residues. The germline V gene has CDR1 ENHRY and CDR2 SYGVKD. A note on this clonotype: What it binds is unknown. One junction end disagrees with the germline gene, perhaps due to a read error.

Source material: blood. The sequence was obtained from a young man in good health. The rearrangement uses TRBV10-3 and TRBJ2-3; possible D gene TRBD2, 5 bases. Here the CDR3 DNA reads TGTGTCATCAGTGAACATGGGGAGAGCACAGATACGCAGTATTTT. It codes for CVISEHGESTDTQYF.